Each of the 2 T cell receptor beta chains below was sequenced from the same sample in a study of CD8+ T cells in alopecia areata. Treatment meaning: oral pan-JAK inhibitor, 5-10 mg twice daily. RNA was isolated and reverse transcribed to cDNA, the sequencing template. Profiled with immunoSEQ multiplex PCR; TCRdb holds only in-frame clones, not every one. This sample has about 200,000 clones, with roughly 64% found just once. The sample here was CD4+ T cells sorted from blood, taken at week 24, from a patient treated with tofacitinib. All receptors come from a human donor with alopecia areata.

The V gene is TRBV4-1, the J gene TRBJ2-7; 7 nucleotides line up with TRBD2. Germline-derived CDR1 and CDR2 are MGHRA and YSYEKL. There are 20 residues in the CDR3. J lost 2 bases, V lost 4 bases, and 23 bases had no gene match. Here the CDR3 DNA reads TGCGCCAGCAGCCGATTTATGAACCCGCGAGGGGCGGGAGAAACCTACGAGCAGTACTTC. This gives the protein CASSRFMNPRGAGETYEQYF.

The V gene is TRBV4-1, the J gene TRBJ1-2; D is undetermined. The CDR3 runs 14 residues. The germline V gene encodes CDR1 MGHRA and CDR2 YSYEKL. Trimming removed 0 bases from V and 4 bases from J, with 9 bases in between. CDR3 loop: CASSQESGFYGYTF. The CDR3 coding sequence is TGCGCCAGCAGCCAAGAATCGGGGTTCTATGGCTACACCTTC.